The 12 T cell receptor beta chains below all came from one sample that was sequenced in a study of blood T cell repertoires in COVID-19. Produced via immunoSEQ multiplex PCR; TCRdb's table is partial and in-frame only. The sample shows approximately 150,000 clones, about nine tenths of them seen only once. The sample consisted of peripheral blood. Receptor source: a woman aged 45-59 years with acute or convalescent COVID-19.

This chain links TRBV4-2 with TRBJ2-3, with 9 nucleotides matching TRBD2. This CDR3 has 18 amino acids. Germline values: CDR1 LGHNA, CDR2 YNFKEQ. V lost 0 bases, J lost 4 bases, and 11 bases stayed unmatched. CDR3 residues: CASSQEVPSGVRADTQYF. CDR3 bases: TGTGCCAGCAGCCAAGAGGTGCCTAGCGGGGTGCGGGCAGATACGCAGTATTTT.

The chain links TRBV11-2 to TRBJ1-1; 7 nucleotides agree with TRBD1. CDR1 is SGHAT, CDR2 FQNNGV, per germline. CDR3 size: 15 residues. V was pared by 5 bases and J by 1 base, with 7 bases of the junction left unmatched. This chain's CDR3 is CASSPRTGGNTEAFF. CDR3 bases: TGTGCCAGCAGCCCTAGGACAGGAGGGAACACTGAAGCTTTCTTT.

This chain joins TRBV27 and TRBJ1-2; possible D gene TRBD1, 5 bases. This CDR3 spans 11 amino acids. Per germline, CDR1 MNHEY and CDR2 SMNVEV (reference sequence). The V end lost 6 bases, the J end lost 8 bases, and 10 bases lay between the germline ends. The CDR3 reads CASRATGGYTF. CDR3 DNA sequence: TGTGCCAGCAGAGCAACAGGCGGCTACACCTTC.

This chain links TRBV3-1 (or the pseudogene TRBV3-2) with TRBJ1-2; possibly TRBD1 for D (5 bases). Germline V lookup: CDR1 LGHDT, CDR2 YNNKEL (reference sequence). The V gene lost 1 base and the J gene lost 9 bases, with 15 bases spanning the gap. The CDR3 totals 14 residues. The CDR3 spells CASSQGRAFSRYTF. As DNA, the CDR3 is TGTGCCAGCAGCCAAGGCAGGGCCTTCTCGCGCTACACCTTC.

The chain uses TRBV24-1 and TRBJ2-1; 10 bases are shared with TRBD1. The CDR3 is 15 amino acids. Germline CDR1 and CDR2: KGHDR and SFDVKD. V shed 4 bases and J 10 bases; nucleotides not matched to a gene: 9. DNA for the CDR3: TGTGCCACCAGTGACAACTACGGGACAGGGGAAGAGCAGTTCTTC. This gives the protein CATSDNYGTGEEQFF.

This chain uses TRBV6-5 with TRBJ1-4, with TRBD1 matching 8 bases. After removal of 6 bases from V and 6 bases from J, the junction contained 3 bases not matched to a gene. The CDR3 spans 13 residues. Germline loops: CDR1 MNHEY, CDR2 SVGAGI. CDR3 sequence: CASSRGQDEKLFF. The CDR3 coding sequence is TGTGCCAGCAGCAGGGGGCAGGATGAAAAACTGTTTTTT.

The genes are TRBV7-2 and TRBJ2-7; 8 bases fit TRBD1. CDR1 is SGHTA, CDR2 FQGNSA, per germline. The CDR3 loop spans 15 amino acids. After removal of 6 bases from V and 3 bases from J, the junction contained 10 bases not matched to a gene. The DNA for the CDR3 is TGTGCCAGCAGGTCGGGACAGGTCAAGGGCTACGAGCAGTACTTC. This gives the protein CASRSGQVKGYEQYF.

This chain joins TRBV24-1 and TRBJ2-5; TRBD1 matches at 10 bases. The CDR3 sequence is 16 residues long. Trimming removed 4 bases from V and 4 bases from J; junction bases left unmatched: 8. Germline CDR1 KGHDR, CDR2 SFDVKD. CDR3 sequence (DNA): TGTGCCACCAGTGAAATGACAGGACAGGGGGGAGAGACCCAGTACTTC. Translating gives CATSEMTGQGGETQYF.

V gene TRBV5-1 combines with J gene TRBJ1-6; D is unresolved. The length of the CDR3 is 15 residues. The germline V and J ends were trimmed by 3 bases and 7 bases, with 14 bases remaining between them. CDR1 is SGHRS, CDR2 YFSETQ, per germline. As DNA, the CDR3 is TGCGCCAGCAGCTCGTTACTCAGGTCGAATTCACCCCTCCACTTT. Amino acids: CASSSLLRSNSPLHF.

This sequence joins TRBV19 and TRBJ2-3; D is unclear. The CDR3 runs to 14 residues. Germline CDR1 reads LNHDA; CDR2 reads SQIVND (reference sequence). Trimming shortened V by 3 bases and J by 0 bases, and 7 bases separated the two germline ends. In DNA, the CDR3 is TGTGCCAGTAGTATTTACCAGAGCACAGATACGCAGTATTTT. This gives the protein CASSIYQSTDTQYF.

V and J are TRBV7-2 and TRBJ1-1; TRBD1 agrees at 7 bases. Germline V lookup: CDR1 SGHTA, CDR2 FQGNSA. V dropped 2 bases and J dropped 3; count of bases not matched to a gene: 3. The CDR3 loop spans 14 amino acids. DNA of the CDR3: TGTGCCAGCAGCTTAAACAGGGGAGACACTGAAGCTTTCTTT. It yields the protein CASSLNRGDTEAFF.

The chain carries TRBV20-1 and TRBJ2-7; D might be TRBD1 (5 bases). Germline CDR1 reads DFQATT; CDR2 reads SNEGSKA (reference sequence). The V end lost 6 bases, the J end lost 0 bases, and 12 bases lay between the germline ends. The CDR3 sequence is 13 residues long. This chain's CDR3 is CSASRQNSYEQYF. In DNA form, the CDR3 reads TGCAGTGCGAGTAGACAGAACTCCTACGAGCAGTACTTC.